This is a list of T cell receptor beta chains from one sample in a study of blood T cell repertoires in COVID-19. Clones were read by immunoSEQ multiplex PCR, and TCRdb kept only the in-frame ones, dropping some. Found here are approximately 200,000 clones, 80% to 90% of them singletons; the top ten hold around 10%. The sample taken for sequencing was PBMCs or T cells enriched from blood (not recorded which). All receptors come from a man younger than 35 with acute COVID-19. Both conserved end residues are part of each CDR3. The D gene is left open where the match is weak. Expanded clones get a size class; other rows say once, few or many, or leave the size out.

>-|few|TRBJ1-2|TRBV9
TGTGCCAGCAGCGTAGGAGGGGGACGCCTTATCCCTTACTATGGCTACACCTTC
CASSVGGGRLIPYYGYTF
>TRBD1|-|TRBJ2-5|TRBV5-8
TGTGCCAGCAGCCCCGGACAGGGAATGGGCCAAGAGACCCAGTACTTC
CASSPGQGMGQETQYF
>-|-|TRBJ2-3|TRBV5-1
TGCGCCAGCCACGGAGGGCTGGGGACGAGCACAGATACGCAGTATTTT
CASHGGLGTSTDTQYF
>TRBD2|-|TRBJ2-3|TRBV5-4
TGTGCCAGCAGCTCAAGCGGGAGGGTGGCAGATACGCAGTATTTT
CASSSSGRVADTQYF
>TRBD2|-|TRBJ2-2|TRBV7-9
TGTGCCAGCAGCTCCCGATCTAGCGGGAGTAACACCGGGGAGCTGTTTTTT
CASSSRSSGSNTGELFF
>-|-|TRBJ1-5|TRBV30
TGTGCCTGGAGTGTCACGGGAGGCCTAAATCAGCCCCAGCATTTT
CAWSVTGGLNQPQHF
>TRBD1|-|TRBJ1-1|TRBV19
TGTGCCAGTAGACCAGGACAGGAAGAGAACACTGAAGCTTTCTTT
CASRPGQEENTEAFF
>-|few|TRBJ2-7|TRBV7-9
TGTGCCAGCAGCTTAGCGCCGGGTAGCGGACCCGCTGGGGAGCAGTACTTC
CASSLAPGSGPAGEQYF
>-|-|TRBJ1-1|TRBV27
TGTGCCAGCAGTTTATGGGGGGTTGTAAGCACTGAAGCTTTCTTT
CASSLWGVVSTEAFF
>TRBD1|-|TRBJ2-7|TRBV7-2
TGTGCCAGCAGCACACCTGGACAGGGCTGGACTTACGAGCAGTACTTC
CASSTPGQGWTYEQYF
>-|-|TRBJ1-1|TRBV11-3
TGTGCCAGCAGCTTAACGAGAAACACTGAAGCTTTCTTT
CASSLTRNTEAFF
>TRBD1|-|TRBJ2-7|TRBV27
TGTGCCAGCAGCCGATACGGGACAGGGGGTGGCTACGAGCAGTACTTC
CASSRYGTGGGYEQYF
>TRBD2|-|TRBJ2-7|TRBV28
TGTGCCAGCAGTTCCCCCCCTACTAGCGGTCCAACCTACGAGCAGTACTTC
CASSSPPTSGPTYEQYF
>-|few|TRBJ1-2|TRBV6-1
TGTGCCAGCAGTGTAGCGTGGGGACTCTATGGCTACACCTTC
CASSVAWGLYGYTF
>-|-|TRBJ2-3|TRBV24-1
TGTGCCACCAGTGATTTGAACCAGGACACAGATACGCAGTATTTT
CATSDLNQDTDTQYF
>TRBD2|-|TRBJ2-3|TRBV7-2
TGTGCCAGCAGCCAGGGACTAGCGGGAGGAAGGGGGACAGATACGCAGTATTTT
CASSQGLAGGRGTDTQYF
>TRBD1|few|TRBJ2-7|TRBV5-1
TGCGCCAGCAGCCTGAGGACAGGGGGCGCCGAGCAGTACTTC
CASSLRTGGAEQYF
>TRBD2|-|TRBJ2-2|TRBV10-1
TGCGCCAGCAGCCCTAGCGGGAGGTCCGACGGGGAGCTGTTTTTT
CASSPSGRSDGELFF
>TRBD1|-|TRBJ2-3|TRBV3-1/TRBV3-2
TGTGCCAGCCGGAGAACGGAGACAGGGGGCGCTAGGTCAAAACCAGATACGCAGTATTTT
CASRRTETGGARSKPDTQYF
>-|-|TRBJ2-5|TRBV7-2
TGTGCCAGCAGCTTAGTCGACGACACGGCAGGGTGGGAGACCCAGTACTTC
CASSLVDDTAGWETQYF
>-|-|TRBJ1-4|TRBV5-1
TGCGCCAGCAGCCCCCCGGGGGGCGGGGAAAAACTGTTTTTT
CASSPPGGGEKLFF
>TRBD1|-|TRBJ2-6|TRBV7-2
TGTGCCAGCAGCTTAAGCACCGGGACAGGGGGGTATGGGGCCAACGTCCTGACTTTC
CASSLSTGTGGYGANVLTF
>-|-|TRBJ1-2|TRBV11-2
TGTGCCAGCAGCTTAAGCCGGACAGTTGGGAACTATGGCTACACCTTC
CASSLSRTVGNYGYTF
>TRBD1|-|TRBJ2-3|TRBV19
TGTGCCAGTAGTAGACAGGGGAACACAGATACGCAGTATTTT
CASSRQGNTDTQYF
>-|-|TRBJ2-7|TRBV7-9
TGTGCCAGCAGCTTAGCGGAGTCCTACGAGCAGTACTTC
CASSLAESYEQYF
>TRBD2|-|TRBJ2-3|TRBV4-2
TGTGCCAGCAGCCAAGAGCGAGCGGGGGGGGCAGATACGCAGTATTTT
CASSQERAGGADTQYF
>-|-|TRBJ1-2|TRBV28
TGTGCCAGCTATCAGGGACTCTATGGCTACACCTTC
CASYQGLYGYTF
>-|-|TRBJ2-2|TRBV5-1
TGCGCCAGCAGCTCTGAACGAGATACGAACACCGGGGAGCTGTTTTTT
CASSSERDTNTGELFF
>TRBD2|-|TRBJ2-1|TRBV28
TGTGCCAGCAGTTCGGCTCTAGCGGGCGGTTATGAGCAGTTCTTC
CASSSALAGGYEQFF
>-|-|TRBJ1-1|TRBV7-3
TGTGCCAGTCGAGGAAGGCCGAACACTGAAGCTTTCTTT
CASRGRPNTEAFF
>-|-|TRBJ1-3|TRBV27
TGTGCCAGCAGATCCCAGTCCTCTGGAAACACCATATATTTT
CASRSQSSGNTIYF
>TRBD1|-|TRBJ1-6|TRBV10-1
TGCGCCAGCGGAGCGTACCGGGACAGGGGGCTGTTCTCGAGATCACCCCTCCACTTT
CASGAYRDRGLFSRSPLHF
>-|-|TRBJ2-3|TRBV27
TGTGCCAGCAGTTTAATCGGGGACACAGATACGCAGTATTTT
CASSLIGDTDTQYF
>TRBD2|-|TRBJ2-5|TRBV28
TGTGCCAGCAGCCCTAGCGGGAGCGGTGAGACCCAGTACTTC
CASSPSGSGETQYF
>TRBD2|-|TRBJ2-7|TRBV28
TGTGCCAGCAGTTTACGAGGGACTAGCGGGGTCTTGGAGCAGTACTTC
CASSLRGTSGVLEQYF
>TRBD1|-|TRBJ1-3|TRBV5-4
TGTGCCAGCAGCGAACAGGGGACTGGAAACACCATATATTTT
CASSEQGTGNTIYF
>-|-|TRBJ2-7|TRBV11-2
TGTGCCAGCAGCTTAGCTAGCGCGTTCTACGAGCAGTACTTC
CASSLASAFYEQYF
>TRBD1|-|TRBJ1-1|TRBV6-5
TGTGCCAGCACCCCGGGACAGGGAACCACTGAAGCTTTCTTT
CASTPGQGTTEAFF
>-|-|TRBJ2-3|TRBV12-3/TRBV12-4
TGTGCCAGCAGTCTCACAGATACGCAGTATTTT
CASSLTDTQYF
>TRBD1|once|TRBJ2-2|TRBV10-1
TGCGCCAGCAGAGGACAGGCCAACACCGGGGAGCTGTTTTTT
CASRGQANTGELFF
>TRBD1|-|TRBJ2-7|TRBV30
TGTGCCTGGGGGACAGGGCCCTCCTCCTACGAGCAGTACTTC
CAWGTGPSSYEQYF